Listed below are T cell receptor beta chains from one sample, sequenced in a study of metastatic and nonmetastatic thyroid tumors. TCRdb re-called the PCR reads through MiXCR. The sample has approximately 70,000 clones, more than 15% seen once. The material sequenced was blood. Receptor source: a female donor with papillary thyroid cancer or a benign thyroid nodule (not recorded which). Some clones in this sample may be carry-over from other donors' samples. The CDR3 runs from the conserved cysteine through the conserved F or W. The D gene is left open where the match is weak. Only some rows state a clone size, as once, few, many or a class for expanded clones.

cdr3_aa	cdr3_nt	d_call	v_call	j_call	clone_size
CASSFLVQNGYTF	TGTGCCAGCAGTTTTCTTGTGCAGAATGGCTACACCTTC	-	TRBV12-3/TRBV12-4	TRBJ1-2	few
CASSYRPNTEAFF	TGTGCCAGCAGTTATCGGCCGAACACTGAAGCTTTCTTT	-	TRBV6-2/TRBV6-3	TRBJ1-1	-
CASSLRLAGFRGLYEQYF	TGTGCCAGCAGCTTAAGACTAGCGGGCTTTCGGGGCCTCTACGAGCAGTACTTC	TRBD2	TRBV11-2	TRBJ2-7	-
CSALVRQGLFGTQYF	TGCAGTGCCCTCGTCCGACAGGGCCTGTTTGGGACCCAGTACTTC	TRBD1	TRBV20-1	TRBJ2-5	few
CASSITPGTSYEQYF	TGCGCCAGCAGCATTACCCCCGGTACCTCCTACGAGCAGTACTTC	-	TRBV5-1	TRBJ2-7	-
CASSNGQGASSDTQYF	TGTGCCAGCAGCAATGGACAGGGGGCGTCTTCAGATACGCAGTATTTT	TRBD1	TRBV27	TRBJ2-3	many
CASSFGVVKFF	TGTGCCAGCAGCTTCGGTGTAGTGAAGTTCTTC	-	TRBV7-2	TRBJ2-1	many
CASSSTGTDYGYTF	TGTGCCAGCAGCTCAACCGGGACAGACTATGGCTACACCTTC	TRBD1	TRBV7-9	TRBJ1-2	many
CASSLNNEQFF	TGCGCCAGCAGCTTAAACAATGAGCAGTTCTTC	-	TRBV5-1	TRBJ2-1	-
CASSPGGQDYEQYF	TGCGCCAGCAGCCCGGGCGGACAGGACTACGAGCAGTACTTC	TRBD1	TRBV4-1	TRBJ2-7	few
CASSVLAGGGDEQYF	TGTGCCAGCAGTGTACTAGCGGGAGGCGGCGACGAGCAGTACTTC	TRBD2	TRBV2	TRBJ2-7	many
CSARGGGGAGQYF	TGCAGTGCTAGAGGCGGTGGAGGGGCGGGGCAGTACTTC	-	TRBV20-1	TRBJ2-7	-
CASAFGDEQYF	TGTGCCAGTGCATTTGGGGACGAGCAGTACTTC	-	TRBV19	TRBJ2-7	many
CASSPAGLAGGGELFF	TGTGCCAGTAGCCCCGCCGGACTAGCGGGAGGTGGGGAGCTGTTTTTT	TRBD2	TRBV19	TRBJ2-2	many
CASRPPGRYTDTQYF	TGTGCCAGCAGACCACCGGGCCGTTACACAGATACGCAGTATTTT	-	TRBV27	TRBJ2-3	many
CASSQGTGSNQPQHF	TGTGCCAGCAGCCAAGGGACAGGGTCAAATCAGCCCCAGCATTTT	TRBD1	TRBV3-1	TRBJ1-5	many
CASSLKGGYANTGELFF	TGTGCCAGCAGCTTAAAGGGGGGATATGCGAACACCGGGGAGCTGTTTTTT	-	TRBV7-3	TRBJ2-2	-
CASSLDKVRGNSPLHF	TGTGCCAGCAGCTTGGACAAAGTCAGGGGTAATTCACCCCTCCACTTT	-	TRBV7-6	TRBJ1-6	many
CASSQVAEAYEQYF	TGCGCCAGCAGCCAAGTGGCGGAGGCGTACGAGCAGTACTTC	-	TRBV4-1	TRBJ2-7	many
CASSYNRLEQYF	TGTGCCAGCAGTTACAACAGGCTCGAGCAGTACTTC	-	TRBV6-2/TRBV6-3	TRBJ2-7	many
CASSLRLAGLEADTQYF	TGTGCCAGCAGCCTTAGACTAGCGGGGTTGGAAGCAGATACGCAGTATTTT	TRBD2	TRBV11-2	TRBJ2-3	many
CASGQGNYYGYTF	TGTGCCAGCGGACAGGGGAACTACTATGGCTACACCTTC	TRBD1	TRBV5-8	TRBJ1-2	-
CASSSYTGQNNSPLHF	TGTGCCAGCTCATCCTACACGGGACAGAATAATTCACCCCTCCACTTT	TRBD1	TRBV18	TRBJ1-6	many
CASSPGVLLNQPQHF	TGTGCCAGCAGCCCGGGGGTTCTGCTAAATCAGCCCCAGCATTTT	-	TRBV6-2/TRBV6-3	TRBJ1-5	few
CSARVWDNQPQHF	TGCAGTGCTAGAGTTTGGGACAATCAGCCCCAGCATTTT	-	TRBV20-1	TRBJ1-5	many
CASSPHRGLAYEQYF	TGTGCCAGTAGTCCTCACAGGGGGCTTGCCTACGAGCAGTACTTC	TRBD1	TRBV19	TRBJ2-7	many
CATSRDRGSLYF	TGTGCCACCAGCAGAGACAGGGGAAGTTTGTACTTC	-	TRBV15	TRBJ2-7	many
CASSADRGRAFF	TGTGCCAGCAGTGCGGACAGGGGGCGAGCTTTCTTT	TRBD1	TRBV6-1	TRBJ1-1	many
CSAIGGRETQYF	TGCAGTGCTATAGGGGGGAGGGAGACCCAGTACTTC	-	TRBV20-1	TRBJ2-5	-
CASSAYRSGGNEQFF	TGTGCCAGCAGCGCCTACCGGAGCGGGGGAAATGAGCAGTTCTTC	TRBD2	TRBV9	TRBJ2-1	many
CASGVLGTDTQYF	TGTGCCAGTGGGGTGCTGGGCACAGATACGCAGTATTTT	-	TRBV19	TRBJ2-3	few
CASSFLQANEQYF	TGTGCCAGCAGTTTTCTGCAGGCTAACGAGCAGTACTTC	-	TRBV28	TRBJ2-7	-
CASTLLTSGSVYEQYF	TGTGCCAGCACCCTCCTAACTAGCGGGAGTGTGTACGAGCAGTACTTC	TRBD2	TRBV12-3/TRBV12-4	TRBJ2-7	many
CASSPTGTYEQYF	TGTGCCAGCAGTCCTACAGGTACCTACGAGCAGTACTTC	-	TRBV28	TRBJ2-7	-
CASSSTSTGELFF	TGTGCCAGCAGTTCCACTAGCACCGGGGAGCTGTTTTTT	-	TRBV6-1	TRBJ2-2	many
CASSVSLVVNEQFF	TGTGCCAGCAGCGTTAGTCTCGTAGTCAATGAGCAGTTCTTC	-	TRBV9	TRBJ2-1	many
CASSLVLPGGSYEQYF	TGTGCCAGCAGCTTAGTCCTCCCGGGAGGGTCCTACGAGCAGTACTTC	TRBD2	TRBV11-2	TRBJ2-7	many
CASSPDRDYEQYF	TGTGCCAGCAGCCCGGACAGGGACTACGAGCAGTACTTC	TRBD1	TRBV6-4	TRBJ2-7	few
CASSSNPTARDEQYF	TGTGCCAGCAGCTCAAACCCAACCGCTAGGGACGAGCAGTACTTC	-	TRBV7-6	TRBJ2-7	many